In its sample, the clone carrying this T cell receptor (beta chain) was seen a few times. Sequence at one end of the junction differs from germline and may be a read error. The data were obtained in a study of T cells in Graves' hyperthyroidism and ophthalmopathy. What was amplified from RNA transcripts were TCR beta CDR3 regions. With the HTBI primer set, the TCR CDR3 went through a first round of RT-PCR. TCRdb reanalysed the multiplex PCR reads using MiXCR and keeps one entry per CDR3 protein. The sample yields around 250,000 distinct CDR3 sequences, roughly 15% seen once. This CDR3 region has 14 residues. Germline V gives CDR1 SGHRS, CDR2 YFSETQ.

This chain connects TRBV5-1 to TRBJ1-6; perhaps TRBD1 as D (6 bases). Sequencing was done on a sample of blood. The source is a woman between 35 and 50 years old with Graves' hyperthyroidism that later progressed to Graves' ophthalmopathy. The CDR3 loop reads CASSLGTHNSPFHF. Here the CDR3 DNA reads TGTGCCAGCAGCTTGGGGACACATAATTCACCCTTCCACTTT. The whole variable domain, remainder taken from reference TRBV5-1 and TRBJ1-6, is KAGVTQTPRYLIKTRGQQVTLSCSPISGHRSVSWYQQTPGQGLQFLFEYFSETQRNKGNFPGRFSGRQFSNSRSEMNVSTLELGDSALYLCASSLGTHNSPFHFGNGTRLTVT.